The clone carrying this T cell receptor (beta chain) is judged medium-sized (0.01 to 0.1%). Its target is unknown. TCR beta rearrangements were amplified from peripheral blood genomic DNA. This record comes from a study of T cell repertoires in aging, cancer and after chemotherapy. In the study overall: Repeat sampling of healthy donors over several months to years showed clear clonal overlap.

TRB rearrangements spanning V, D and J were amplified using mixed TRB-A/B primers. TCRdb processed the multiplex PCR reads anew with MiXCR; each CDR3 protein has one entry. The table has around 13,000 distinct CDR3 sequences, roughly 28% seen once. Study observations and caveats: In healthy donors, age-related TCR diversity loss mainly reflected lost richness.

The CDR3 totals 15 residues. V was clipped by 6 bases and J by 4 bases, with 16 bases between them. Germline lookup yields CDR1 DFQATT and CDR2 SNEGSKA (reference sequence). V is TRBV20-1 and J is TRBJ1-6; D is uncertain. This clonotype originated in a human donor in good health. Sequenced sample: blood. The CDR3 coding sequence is TGCAGTGCCCCCGTGGAGAGTGTGTATAATTCACCCCTCCACTTT. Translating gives CSAPVESVYNSPLHF.